These 30 T cell receptor beta chains were sequenced from one sample in a study of blood T cell repertoires in COVID-19. Profiling relied on immunoSEQ multiplex PCR, and the TCRdb table lists in-frame clones only, not all of them. The sample records over 95,000 clones, around 88% being singletons. The specimen sequenced was peripheral blood. Source of these receptors: a human donor with acute or convalescent COVID-19. The donor label of this sample is uncertain.

This chain joins TRBV27 and TRBJ1-3; TRBD1 might be the D (5 bases). V was cut by 3 bases and J by 4 bases, with 10 bases left in between. Germline V gives CDR1 MNHEY, CDR2 SMNVEV (reference sequence). The CDR3 consists of 14 residues. The CDR3 region is CASSFIGAGNTIYF. The CDR3 DNA reads TGTGCCAGCAGTTTTATAGGGGCGGGAAACACCATATATTTT.

V usage is TRBV6-5 and J usage is TRBJ1-6; a weak D match, TRBD1 (5 bases). The CDR3 is made up of 14 amino acids. Trimming stripped 5 bases from V and 9 bases from J, with 14 bases between. Germline V gives CDR1 MNHEY, CDR2 SVGAGI. The CDR3 region has the DNA TGTGCCAGCAGTCTATCAGGGATTTTTTCACCCCTCCACTTT. Residues: CASSLSGIFSPLHF.

The rearrangement joins TRBV5-6 to TRBJ2-3; TRBD2 matches at 7 bases. Germline CDR1 reads SGHDT; CDR2 reads YYEEEE. CDR3 length: 17 residues. V dropped 0 bases and J dropped 3; count of bases not matched to a gene: 10. The CDR3 protein is CASSLAGGAGWTDTQYF. The DNA of the CDR3 is TGTGCCAGCAGCTTGGCAGGTGGAGCGGGGTGGACAGATACGCAGTATTTT.

This chain uses TRBV9 with TRBJ1-6; unclear D gene. Trimming left V 3 bases short and J 9 bases short, with 7 bases between. Germline CDR1 reads SGDLS; CDR2 reads YYNGEE. The CDR3 has 12 residues. CDR3 nucleotides: TGTGCCAGCAGCGGCGATAGTTCACCCCTCCACTTT. It yields the protein CASSGDSSPLHF.

This chain joins TRBV5-4 and TRBJ2-3; the match to TRBD2 covers 7 bases. This CDR3 comprises 17 residues. CDR1 is SGHNT and CDR2 is YYREEE in the germline V gene (reference sequence). The junction had 15 bases not matched to a gene; V was cut back by 5 bases and J by 3 bases. The CDR3 loop is CASRVKVGGGRTDTQYF. In nucleotides, the CDR3 is TGTGCCAGCAGAGTGAAGGTCGGGGGAGGGCGTACAGATACGCAGTATTTT.

In this sample, this clone turned up a few times. The V call is TRBV5-4, the J call TRBJ2-1; the match to TRBD1 covers 8 bases. V lost 4 bases and J lost 7; bases outside the gene matches: 13. Germline V gene lookup returns CDR1 SGHNT and CDR2 YYREEE (reference sequence). The CDR3 is made up of 16 amino acids. The CDR3 region has the DNA TGTGCCAGCAGCAACGTGGACAGGGTGTTGAAGAATGAGCAGTTCTTC. Its translation: CASSNVDRVLKNEQFF. Full variable domain (remainder filled in from reference TRBV5-4 and TRBJ2-1): ETGVTQSPTHLIKTRGQQVTLRCSSQSGHNTVSWYQQALGQGPQFIFQYYREEENGRGNFPPRFSGLQFPNYSSELNVNALELDDSALYLCASSNVDRVLKNEQFFGPGTRLTVL.

The chain uses TRBV5-4 and TRBJ1-2; D ambiguous. V lost 0 bases and J lost 4, with 7 bases in between. This CDR3 spans 13 amino acids. Germline V gene sequence: CDR1 SGHNT, CDR2 YYREEE (reference sequence). The DNA for the CDR3 is TGTGCCAGCAGCTTGGGAGATCTCTATGGCTACACCTTC. It encodes CASSLGDLYGYTF.

The table lists this clone with a count of one. The rearrangement uses TRBV7-2 and TRBJ2-3; tentatively, D is TRBD2 (7 bases). In germline, CDR1 is SGHTA, CDR2 FQGNSA. The CDR3 has 18 residues. V was trimmed by 4 bases and J by 0 bases, leaving 20 bases between them. CDR3 region: CASSSGGGGAPSTDTQYF. DNA of the CDR3: TGTGCCAGCAGCTCTGGGGGCGGGGGTGCACCTAGCACAGATACGCAGTATTTT.

This sequence joins TRBV20-1 and TRBJ2-7; the match to TRBD2 covers 9 bases. In germline, CDR1 is DFQATT, CDR2 SNEGSKA (reference sequence). J lost 4 bases, V lost 3 bases, and 7 bases had no gene match. This CDR3 comprises 14 residues. CDR3 protein: CSASGSGSGYEQYF. Here the CDR3 DNA reads TGCAGTGCTAGTGGTAGCGGGAGTGGGTACGAGCAGTACTTC.

V and J are TRBV6-6 and TRBJ2-2; D might be TRBD1 (6 bases). Germline CDR1 MNHNY, CDR2 SVGAGI (reference sequence). The CDR3 is 16 amino acids. Trimming removed 7 bases from V and 4 bases from J, with 19 bases in between. CDR3 DNA sequence: TGTGCCAGCATCCCAATGGACAGTAAAGGCACCGGGGAGCTGTTTTTT. Protein product: CASIPMDSKGTGELFF.

The chain carries TRBV7-2 and TRBJ2-1, with 7 nucleotides matching TRBD1. V was clipped by 5 bases and J by 5 bases; unmatched bases: 6. Germline V gene lookup returns CDR1 SGHTA and CDR2 FQGNSA. This CDR3 comprises 14 residues. The CDR3, as DNA: TGTGCCAGCAGCACTGACAGGGTGAACAATGAGCAGTTCTTC. It encodes CASSTDRVNNEQFF.

This chain uses TRBV6-1 with TRBJ1-2; the D gene is possibly TRBD1 (6 bases). Germline V gene data show CDR1 as MNHNS and CDR2 as SASEGT. The CDR3 runs to 15 residues. Trimming left V 3 bases short and J 6 bases short, with 17 bases between. The CDR3 region is CASSDRGVKVDGYTF. CDR3 sequence (DNA): TGTGCCAGCAGTGACAGGGGTGTCAAGGTCGATGGCTACACCTTC.

This clone was seen a single time. The chain carries TRBV5-4 and TRBJ2-7, with TRBD2 matching over 14 bases. The germline gives CDR1 SGHNT, CDR2 YYREEE (reference sequence). This CDR3 contains 18 residues. Trimming took 4 bases from V and 1 from J; bases not matched to a gene: 10. CDR3: CASSHPRGLAGASYEQYF. CDR3 DNA sequence: TGTGCCAGCAGCCACCCTCGGGGACTAGCGGGAGCGTCCTACGAGCAGTACTTC.

Worth noting for this clone: Other DNA variants within this sample encode the same CDR3. DNA for the CDR3: TGTGCCAGCAGCCCCTCGAACACCATATATTTT. This encodes CASSPSNTIYF. The chain joins TRBV12-3 or TRBV12-4 to TRBJ1-3; D remains ambiguous. This CDR3 contains 11 residues. V lost 6 bases to trimming and J lost 7 bases, with 7 bases between them.

The V and J genes are TRBV19 and TRBJ1-2, with D tentatively TRBD1 (5 bases). Germline V CDR1 and CDR2: LNHDA, SQIVND (reference sequence). The CDR3 has 16 residues. The V end was cut by 1 base, the J end by 4 bases, with 16 bases between. CDR3 sequence: CASSIAPGSRFYGYTF. The CDR3 DNA is TGTGCCAGTAGTATAGCGCCAGGGTCCCGCTTCTATGGCTACACCTTC. The whole variable domain, remainder taken from reference TRBV19 and TRBJ1-2, is DGGITQSPKYLFRKEGQNVTLSCEQNLNHDAMYWYRQDPGQGLRLIYYSQIVNDFQKGDIAEGYSVSREKKESFPLTVTSAQKNPTAFYLCASSIAPGSRFYGYTFGSGTRLTVV.

This CDR3 reads CASSPGQGRYGYTF. The CDR3, as DNA: TGTGCCAGCAGCCCGGGACAGGGAAGGTACGGCTACACCTTC. The chain is built from TRBV5-6 and TRBJ1-2; 9 bases map to TRBD1. This CDR3 comprises 14 residues. The germline gives CDR1 SGHDT, CDR2 YYEEEE. The junction had 9 bases not matched to a gene; V was cut back by 4 bases and J by 8 bases.

The chain couples TRBV2 to TRBJ2-1, with TRBD2 matching over 7 bases. The CDR3 runs to 14 residues. With 7 bases clipped from V and 9 bases from J, the junction kept 12 bases outside the gene matches. CDR1 and CDR2 (germline): SNHLY, FYNNEI. In DNA, the CDR3 is TGTGCCAGCACTCCTAGCGGAACTCCAGGTGAGCAGTTCTTC. Its translation is CASTPSGTPGEQFF. Supplemented by reference TRBV2 and TRBJ2-1, the full variable domain reads EPEVTQTPSHQVTQMGQEVILRCVPISNHLYFYWYRQILGQKVEFLVSFYNNEISEKSEIFDDQFSVERPDGSNFTLKIRSTKLEDSAMYFCASTPSGTPGEQFFGPGTRLTVL.

This chain links TRBV5-3 with TRBJ1-1; D perhaps matches TRBD1 (5 bases). TRBV5-3 is treated as an ORF (open reading frame) with a function not yet certain. This CDR3 has 14 amino acids. Trimming shortened V by 0 bases and J by 5 bases, and 11 bases separated the two germline ends. CDR3 residues: CARSLDRLGTEAFF. The CDR3 region has the DNA TGTGCCAGAAGCTTGGACAGGCTGGGGACTGAAGCTTTCTTT.

The chain couples TRBV7-9 to TRBJ2-3; D is ambiguous. Trimming removed 2 bases at V and 5 bases at J, with 5 bases between. The CDR3 is made up of 12 amino acids. CDR1 is SEHNR and CDR2 is FQNEAQ in the germline V gene (reference sequence). In DNA form, the CDR3 reads TGTGCCAGCAGCTTATTCCGAGATACGCAGTATTTT. Encoded protein: CASSLFRDTQYF.

The chain joins TRBV30 to TRBJ1-3; 10 bases agree with TRBD1. The CDR3 covers 15 residues. Germline loops: CDR1 GTSNPN, CDR2 SVGIG (reference sequence). Trimming took 3 bases from V and 3 from J; bases not matched to a gene: 5. CDR3 DNA: TGTGCCTGGAGGCTGACAGGGGGCTTTGGAAACACCATATATTTT. Its protein is CAWRLTGGFGNTIYF.

This sequence joins TRBV6-2 or TRBV6-3 and TRBJ1-2; no definite D call. V shed 3 bases and J shed 4 bases, with 21 bases lying between them. Germline loops: CDR1 MNHEY, CDR2 SVGEGT. The CDR3 totals 17 residues. The CDR3 sequence: CASSYYEPGTAAYGYTF. The CDR3 bases are TGTGCCAGCAGTTATTATGAACCGGGAACGGCAGCCTATGGCTACACCTTC.

The genes are TRBV6-6 and TRBJ1-5, with D perhaps matching TRBD1 (5 bases). The CDR3 contains 14 residues. Germline CDR1 reads MNHNY; CDR2 reads SVGAGI (reference sequence). Between the trimmed V and J ends, which lost 7 bases and 2 bases, there was a span of 12 bases. The DNA for the CDR3 is TGTGCCAGCACCGCGGCGGGGGGCAATCAGCCCCAGCATTTT. Amino acid sequence: CASTAAGGNQPQHF.

This clone showed up just once. J is TRBJ1-1 and V is TRBV5-1; D is unresolved. Trimming took off 0 bases at V and 1 base at J, with 13 bases between the two ends. The CDR3 is made up of 16 amino acids. Germline lookup yields CDR1 SGHRS and CDR2 YFSETQ. The CDR3 coding sequence is TGCGCCAGCAGCTTGGTCGGGGTCCCCGCGAACACTGAAGCTTTCTTT. Amino acids: CASSLVGVPANTEAFF. The full variable domain, rest sourced from reference TRBV5-1 and TRBJ1-1, is KAGVTQTPRYLIKTRGQQVTLSCSPISGHRSVSWYQQTPGQGLQFLFEYFSETQRNKGNFPGRFSGRQFSNSRSEMNVSTLELGDSALYLCASSLVGVPANTEAFFGQGTRLTVV.

This clone was detected a few times. The chain links TRBV5-3 to TRBJ1-1, with D maybe TRBD1 (6 bases). TRBV5-3 is given ORF status, its function remaining uncertain. This CDR3 has 14 residues. The V gene lost 1 base and the J gene lost 2 bases, with 9 bases spanning the gap. CDR3 sequence: CARSLSGANTEAFF. CDR3 nucleotide sequence: TGTGCCAGAAGCTTGTCAGGGGCAAACACTGAAGCTTTCTTT.

This chain connects TRBV3-1 (or the pseudogene TRBV3-2) to TRBJ2-2; no clear D gene. V lost 4 bases and J lost 0, with 15 bases in between. Looked up from germline, CDR1 is LGHDT and CDR2 is YNNKEL (reference sequence). This CDR3 region has 17 residues. The CDR3 region has the DNA TGTGCCAGCAGCCGTACCCTATCGAACGCGAACACCGGGGAGCTGTTTTTT. Amino acids: CASSRTLSNANTGELFF.

The V and J genes are TRBV19 and TRBJ2-3, with D possibly TRBD1 on 5 matching bases. The ends were cut back, 1 base at V and 2 bases at J, with 13 bases in the middle. Germline values: CDR1 LNHDA, CDR2 SQIVND (reference sequence). The CDR3 is 16 residues long. The CDR3 DNA reads TGTGCCAGTAGTATAGCGGCAGGGTGGGTCACAGATACGCAGTATTTT. Amino acid sequence: CASSIAAGWVTDTQYF.

This clone showed up just once. The V call is TRBV5-5, the J call TRBJ1-1; D is unresolved. CDR3 length equals 14 residues. With 6 bases removed from V and 5 bases from J, the gap between germline ends came to 17 bases. Germline V gene data show CDR1 as SGHKS and CDR2 as YYEKEE (reference sequence). CDR3 amino acids: CASNPGGKRTEAFF. CDR3 nucleotide sequence: TGTGCCAGCAACCCTGGCGGGAAGAGGACTGAAGCTTTCTTT.

The rearrangement links TRBV19 to TRBJ1-2; 7 positions match TRBD1. V shed 4 bases and J 4 bases; nucleotides not matched to a gene: 12. From germline, CDR1 is LNHDA and CDR2 SQIVND (reference sequence). The CDR3 has 16 amino acids. The chain's CDR3 is CASSTRDSDRAYGYTF. The CDR3 DNA follows: TGTGCCAGTAGTACCCGGGACAGCGACAGGGCCTATGGCTACACCTTC.

The chain recombines TRBV18 with TRBJ2-3; D call uncertain. The CDR3 consists of 15 residues. Germline CDR1 and CDR2: KGHSH and LQKENI. The V gene lost 4 bases and the J gene lost 1 base, with 12 bases spanning the gap. The CDR3 here is CASSRRSVGTDTQYF. CDR3 DNA sequence: TGTGCCAGCTCACGCCGGAGTGTTGGCACAGATACGCAGTATTTT.

The chain has TRBV4-1 and TRBJ1-4; tentatively, D is TRBD1 (5 bases). Germline V gene data show CDR1 as MGHRA and CDR2 as YSYEKL. V was clipped by 6 bases and J by 0 bases, with 11 bases between them. CDR3 length: 15 residues. The CDR3 nucleotides are TGCGCCAGCAGGGAGGGGCGGTCAACTAATGAAAAACTGTTTTTT. Translated, it gives CASREGRSTNEKLFF.